What follows are 22 T cell receptor beta chains derived from one specimen sequenced in a study of cytomegalovirus exposure and HLA in healthy donors. PCR employed 60 Vbeta and 13 Jbeta primers. Some clones are missing from TCRdb's copy, which holds only in-frame ones; the method was immunoSEQ multiplex PCR. The sample carries 150,000 to 200,000 clones, more than 70% recorded once. Sequencing was carried out using PBMCs. The receptor source for this set is a girl aged 10 to 17 in good health and CMV-seronegative.

This chain uses TRBV14 with TRBJ2-7, with D hard to call. V was pared by 4 bases and J by 5 bases, with 9 bases between. Per the germline V gene, CDR1 is SGHDN and CDR2 is FVKESK. This CDR3 contains 12 residues. CDR3 loop: CASSLTRNEQYF. As DNA, the CDR3 is TGTGCCAGCAGCCTAACGCGGAACGAGCAGTACTTC.

The rearrangement uses TRBV7-2 and TRBJ2-3; 15 nucleotides match TRBD2. The CDR3 has 16 residues. Germline loops: CDR1 SGHTA, CDR2 FQGNSA. V gave up 6 bases and J gave up 6 bases; unmatched junction bases: 7. The DNA for the CDR3 is TGTGCCAGCAGGGGACTAGCGGGGGGCTGGCGGGATACGCAGTATTTT. Translating it yields CASRGLAGGWRDTQYF.

The chain carries TRBV19 and TRBJ1-4, with TRBD1 matching over 8 bases. Germline V lookup: CDR1 LNHDA, CDR2 SQIVND (reference sequence). J lost 7 bases, V lost 7 bases, and 8 bases had no gene match. The CDR3 extends over 14 amino acids. The CDR3 sequence is CASTDRGSGEKLFF. CDR3 bases: TGTGCCAGTACCGACAGGGGTTCGGGTGAAAAACTGTTTTTT.

The V gene is TRBV25-1, the J gene TRBJ1-2; tentative D call: TRBD1 (5 bases). V dropped 3 bases and J dropped 1 base, with 12 bases sitting between them. This CDR3 spans 15 amino acids. Germline V gene sequence: CDR1 MGHDK, CDR2 SYGVNS. As DNA, the CDR3 is TGTGCCAGCAGTGAGGGGCGGGGCGGTAACTATGGCTACACCTTC. Translating it yields CASSEGRGGNYGYTF.

The rearrangement uses TRBV5-4 and TRBJ1-2, with 10 bases that match TRBD1. The J segment lost 6 bases and the V segment lost 4 bases, leaving 12 bases of the junction unmatched. The germline CDR1 and CDR2 sequences are SGHNT and YYREEE (reference sequence). CDR3 length: 16 amino acids. The CDR3 is CASSAYWTGGEDGYTF. In DNA form, the CDR3 reads TGTGCCAGCAGCGCCTACTGGACAGGGGGTGAAGATGGCTACACCTTC.

This clone was found a few times. The V gene is TRBV5-1, the J gene TRBJ2-2; 10 positions match TRBD2. Germline V CDR1 and CDR2: SGHRS, YFSETQ. There are 15 residues in the CDR3. V lost 2 bases to trimming and J lost 4 bases; unmatched junction nucleotides: 2. CDR3: CASSFSGGATGELFF. CDR3 nucleotides: TGCGCCAGCAGCTTCAGCGGGGGGGCCACCGGGGAGCTGTTTTTT.

The gene calls are TRBV19 and TRBJ1-2, with no clear D. With 3 bases removed from V and 2 bases from J, the gap between germline ends came to 10 bases. The CDR3 totals 14 residues. Germline V CDR1 and CDR2: LNHDA, SQIVND (reference sequence). The CDR3 DNA follows: TGTGCCAGTAGTATCGGTTCGAGAAACTATGGCTACACCTTC. Translating it yields CASSIGSRNYGYTF.

This clone was seen just once. V and J are TRBV7-8 and TRBJ1-1; a weak D match, TRBD1 (5 bases). V gave up 6 bases and J gave up 4 bases, with 24 bases separating them. CDR3 length equals 17 residues. Germline V gene lookup returns CDR1 SGHVS and CDR2 FQNEAQ. The CDR3 coding sequence is TGTGCCAGCAGGCAAGCGGGGGGGACCGGGGGGAGCACTGAAGCTTTCTTT. Encoded protein: CASRQAGGTGGSTEAFF.

V is TRBV25-1 and J is TRBJ1-1; 8 bases line up with TRBD1. This CDR3 spans 14 amino acids. V was pared by 7 bases and J by 3 bases, with 7 bases of the junction left unmatched. Germline CDR1 and CDR2: MGHDK and SYGVNS. CDR3 DNA: TGTGCCAGCAAAGGGGACAGGCAGTACACTGAAGCTTTCTTT. This gives the protein CASKGDRQYTEAFF.

The V gene is TRBV4-1, the J gene TRBJ1-5; a weak D match, TRBD1 (6 bases). The CDR3 covers 16 residues. Trimming shortened V by 2 bases and J by 5 bases, and 16 bases separated the two germline ends. Germline CDR1 MGHRA, CDR2 YSYEKL. The CDR3 region has the DNA TGCGCCAGCAGCCAACCTGCCACAGGGTTAGATCAGCCCCAGCATTTT. This encodes CASSQPATGLDQPQHF.

The CDR3 DNA reads TGTGCCAGCTCACCTTTACCGGGACAGGGAGTCAACTATGGCTACACCTTC. This gives the protein CASSPLPGQGVNYGYTF. V gene TRBV18 combines with J gene TRBJ1-2, with 9 positions matching TRBD1. Germline loops: CDR1 KGHSH, CDR2 LQKENI. V trimming: 3 bases; J trimming: 2 bases; junction bases outside the gene matches: 10. This CDR3 spans 17 amino acids.

The gene calls are TRBV5-6 and TRBJ2-1; tentative D call: TRBD2 (6 bases). Per the germline V gene, CDR1 is SGHDT and CDR2 is YYEEEE. V was shortened by 1 base and J by 4 bases, with 9 bases between the two germline ends. This CDR3 has 14 residues. The CDR3 here is CASSLWGGYNEQFF. The CDR3 DNA sequence: TGTGCCAGCAGCTTGTGGGGAGGTTACAATGAGCAGTTCTTC.

This clone has just a few counts. The chain employs TRBV5-1 and TRBJ2-3, with D perhaps TRBD2 (6 bases). Germline-derived CDR1 and CDR2 are SGHRS and YFSETQ. The V end was cut by 4 bases, the J end by 1 base, with 10 bases between. This CDR3 comprises 14 residues. The CDR3: CASSRGERTDTQYF. The CDR3 nucleotides read TGCGCCAGCAGCCGCGGGGAGCGCACAGATACGCAGTATTTT.

Remarks on this clone: This CDR3 is also generated by other DNA sequences in the sample. The gene calls are TRBV29-1 and TRBJ1-6; 10 bases fit TRBD1. The junction had 4 bases not matched to a gene; V was cut back by 4 bases and J by 10 bases. There are 13 residues in the CDR3. Germline CDR1 is SQVTM and CDR2 is ANQGSEA. DNA of the CDR3: TGCAGCGTTGCAGGACAGGGGGACTCACCCCTCCACTTT. This gives the protein CSVAGQGDSPLHF.

The V call is TRBV2, the J call TRBJ1-2, with TRBD1 as a possible D gene (5 bases). Germline assignment: CDR1 SNHLY and CDR2 FYNNEI. Trimming took off 4 bases at V and 1 base at J, with 16 bases between the two ends. This CDR3 spans 16 amino acids. The CDR3 sequence is CASSAQGSRGNYGYTF. DNA for the CDR3: TGTGCCAGCAGTGCCCAGGGAAGTAGGGGTAACTATGGCTACACCTTC.

V is TRBV5-1 and J is TRBJ1-2, with 9 bases aligning to TRBD1. Trimming cost V 4 bases and J 4 bases; bases outside gene matches: 8. This CDR3 region has 15 residues. Per the germline V gene, CDR1 is SGHRS and CDR2 is YFSETQ. The CDR3 loop reads CASSAGQGLGYGYTF. The CDR3 coding sequence is TGCGCCAGCAGCGCCGGACAGGGGCTGGGCTATGGCTACACCTTC.

This sequence joins TRBV7-9 and TRBJ1-2; perhaps TRBD1 as D (5 bases). V was trimmed by 4 bases and J by 8 bases, leaving 17 bases between them. The CDR3 has 14 amino acids. CDR1 and CDR2 (germline): SEHNR, FQNEAQ (reference sequence). The CDR3 reads CASSSGGVGWGYTF. As DNA, the CDR3 is TGTGCCAGCAGCTCCGGAGGGGTAGGATGGGGCTACACCTTC.

The V and J genes are TRBV6-6 and TRBJ1-5; TRBD1 is a possible D gene (5 bases). The CDR3 spans 16 residues. V was cut by 0 bases and J by 7 bases, with 16 bases left in between. CDR1 and CDR2 from the germline V gene are MNHNY and SVGAGI (reference sequence). The CDR3 DNA is TGTGCCAGCAGTTACTCGATGACAACAGGACGCCAGCCCCAGCATTTT. This codes for CASSYSMTTGRQPQHF.

The rearrangement uses TRBV19 and TRBJ1-1; D gene uncertain. The CDR3 is made up of 15 amino acids. Deletions cut 3 bases from V and 1 base from J, with 12 bases between. Germline V lookup: CDR1 LNHDA, CDR2 SQIVND (reference sequence). CDR3: CASSIMREPNTEAFF. The CDR3 nucleotides read TGTGCCAGTAGTATCATGCGGGAACCGAACACTGAAGCTTTCTTT. The full variable domain, with the rest looked up from reference TRBV19 and TRBJ1-1, is DGGITQSPKYLFRKEGQNVTLSCEQNLNHDAMYWYRQDPGQGLRLIYYSQIVNDFQKGDIAEGYSVSREKKESFPLTVTSAQKNPTAFYLCASSIMREPNTEAFFGQGTRLTVV.

This sequence joins TRBV6-6 and TRBJ2-3; TRBD1 is a possible D gene (5 bases). Germline assignment: CDR1 MNHNY and CDR2 SVGAGI (reference sequence). The CDR3 covers 16 residues. With 2 bases removed from V and 3 bases from J, the gap between germline ends came to 15 bases. The CDR3 spells CASSYPKDIGTDTQYF. For the CDR3, the DNA is TGTGCCAGCAGTTACCCTAAGGACATTGGAACAGATACGCAGTATTTT.

The chain has TRBV13 and TRBJ2-3, with D possibly matching TRBD2 (6 bases). CDR1 is PRHDT, CDR2 FYEKMQ, per germline (reference sequence). V gave up 6 bases and J gave up 9 bases, with 13 bases separating them. The CDR3 contains 12 residues. The CDR3 spells CASSPTSSTQYF. CDR3 DNA sequence: TGTGCCAGCAGTCCTACTAGCTCGACGCAGTATTTT.

Turning to this clone: The same CDR3 is also encoded by other DNA sequences in this sample. The V gene is TRBV9, the J gene TRBJ1-1; D remains ambiguous. This CDR3 is 13 amino acids long. V shed 1 base and J shed 2 bases, with 6 bases lying between them. CDR1 SGDLS and CDR2 YYNGEE come from the germline V gene. CDR3 protein: CASSVRGNTEAFF. CDR3 in DNA: TGTGCCAGCAGCGTAAGAGGTAACACTGAAGCTTTCTTT. Complete variable domain (other parts from reference TRBV9 and TRBJ1-1): DSGVTQTPKHLITATGQRVTLRCSPRSGDLSVYWYQQSLDQGLQFLIQYYNGEERAKGNILERFSAQQFPDLHSELNLSSLELGDSALYFCASSVRGNTEAFFGQGTRLTVV.